This T cell receptor beta chain stems from a study of vaccination and CD4 T cells after COVID-19. Turning to the study itself: Median time from COVID diagnosis to post-COVID sampling was over 85 days (35 to 161). Controls used CEFX viral epitopes (positive), HIV-1 Nef peptides (negative), or no peptide. Study findings and constraints: When vaccine-specific clones from convalescent patients were examined, 304 of 307 were spike mono-reactive.

Indicated treatment: roughly 10-day PBMC culture with coronavirus spike peptide pools or control peptides (ViraFEST assay). V shed 5 bases and J shed 3 bases, with 15 bases lying between them. CDR1 and CDR2 from the germline V gene are KGHDR and SFDVKD. The CDR3 consists of 15 residues. Scientists ran DNA taken from cultured CD4+ T cells through the Oncomine TCR Beta short-read assay for sequencing. TCRdb itself ran the PCR reads through MiXCR, one entry per CDR3 protein. The table shows approximately 17,000 distinct CDR3 sequences, with around 45% occurring only once. The sample holds a few counts of this clonotype. Its antigen remains unidentified.

The sequencing here drew on CD4+ T cells from blood, cultured in vitro, taken after SARS-CoV-2 vaccination. The rearrangement joins TRBV24-1 to TRBJ2-5; D may be TRBD1 (6 bases). The TCR sequence derives from a human donor who had recovered from COVID-19. CDR3 nucleotide sequence: TGTGCCACCAGTGGGGGGCAGGGTCCCAAAGAGACCCAGTACTTC. Amino acid sequence: CATSGGQGPKETQYF.